This passage covers 27 T cell receptor beta chains from one sample sequenced in a study of shared clonotypes between healthy human individuals. The table came from immunoSEQ multiplex PCR; TCRdb's copy has only in-frame clones and leaves some out. The sample holds fewer than 3 million clones, around 90% seen once. Sequencing was carried out using naive CD4+ T cells from PBMCs. The sample's subset: CD45RA+ positively selected. The receptors here all came from a man between 18 and 35 years old in good health. Some clones in this sample may be carry-over from other donors' samples.

The chain joins TRBV13 to TRBJ2-3; 7 nucleotides agree with TRBD2. Per the germline V gene, CDR1 is PRHDT and CDR2 is FYEKMQ (reference sequence). The V segment lost 2 bases and the J segment 2 bases; nucleotides outside the gene matches: 1. The length of the CDR3 is 14 residues. CDR3 sequence (DNA): TGTGCCAGCAGCTTACGGGAGGCCACAGATACGCAGTATTTT. Its translation is CASSLREATDTQYF.

The rearrangement uses TRBV18 and TRBJ2-6; 9 nucleotides match TRBD1. The CDR3 totals 18 residues. The V gene's germline CDR1 is KGHSH and CDR2 LQKENI. V was pared by 3 bases and J by 0 bases, with 6 bases of the junction left unmatched. The CDR3 region has the DNA TGTGCCAGCTCACCGCCGGGACAGGGCCCCTCTGGGGCCAACGTCCTGACTTTC. Translation: CASSPPGQGPSGANVLTF.

The chain employs TRBV7-9 and TRBJ2-5, with TRBD1 as a possible D gene (6 bases). Per germline, CDR1 SEHNR and CDR2 FQNEAQ (reference sequence). The CDR3 is 14 residues long. Deletions cut 2 bases from V and 5 bases from J, with 12 bases between. In DNA, the CDR3 is TGTGCCAGCAGCTTAACAGGGTACCTTGAGACCCAGTACTTC. Translating gives CASSLTGYLETQYF.

This rearrangement joins TRBV27 to TRBJ2-7; 9 bases line up with TRBD1. The ends lost 4 bases at V and 3 bases at J; junction bases unmatched: 13. The CDR3 is made up of 17 amino acids. Germline V gene data show CDR1 as MNHEY and CDR2 as SMNVEV (reference sequence). Here the CDR3 DNA reads TGTGCCAGCAGTTCGACTAGGGCCGGGACAGGGAGCTACGAGCAGTACTTC. Amino acid sequence: CASSSTRAGTGSYEQYF.

The chain joins TRBV28 to TRBJ2-5, with D uncertain. The germline CDR1 and CDR2 sequences are MDHEN and SYDVKM. The CDR3 runs to 13 residues. The V end was cut by 3 bases, the J end by 2 bases, with 7 bases between. CDR3 in DNA: TGTGCCAGCAGTTTTGAGCCGCAAGAGACCCAGTACTTC. This gives the protein CASSFEPQETQYF. Supplemented by reference TRBV28 and TRBJ2-5, the full variable domain reads DVKVTQSSRYLVKRTGEKVFLECVQDMDHENMFWYRQDPGLGLRLIYFSYDVKMKEKGDIPEGYSVSREKKERFSLILESASTNQTSMYLCASSFEPQETQYFGPGTRLLVL.

This clone was detected once. The chain uses TRBV7-3 and TRBJ2-3; tentative D call: TRBD1 (5 bases). V lost 3 bases and J lost 3, with 10 bases in between. Germline V gene sequence: CDR1 SGHTA, CDR2 FQGTGA. This CDR3 contains 14 residues. CDR3 in amino acids: CASSFARATDTQYF. CDR3 sequence (DNA): TGTGCCAGCAGCTTCGCCAGGGCGACAGATACGCAGTATTTT.

The V gene is TRBV9, the J gene TRBJ1-5; D is unclear. The CDR3 is 13 amino acids. V was clipped by 4 bases and J by 4 bases, with 9 bases between them. CDR1 and CDR2 from the germline V gene are SGDLS and YYNGEE. The CDR3 region is CASSPGVNQPQHF. CDR3 sequence (DNA): TGTGCCAGCAGCCCTGGGGTAAATCAGCCCCAGCATTTT.

This clone was seen only once. The chain combines TRBV7-2 with TRBJ2-7; D is possibly TRBD1 (6 bases). The V gene lost 4 bases and the J gene lost 3 bases, with 22 bases spanning the gap. This CDR3 is built from 17 residues. Germline-derived CDR1 and CDR2 are SGHTA and FQGNSA. The CDR3 DNA is TGTGCCAGCAGCTGGGCCTTTGACAGGTATGAGGGCTACGAGCAGTACTTC. As protein: CASSWAFDRYEGYEQYF. The entire variable domain, with the rest obtained from reference TRBV7-2 and TRBJ2-7, is as follows: GAGVSQSPSNKVTEKGKDVELRCDPISGHTALYWYRQSLGQGLEFLIYFQGNSAPDKSGLPSDRFSAERTGGSVSTLTIQRTQQEDSAVYLCASSWAFDRYEGYEQYFGPGTRLTVT.

V is TRBV30 and J is TRBJ1-2, with 8 bases matching TRBD1. CDR3 length equals 14 residues. Germline trimming cut 0 bases from V and 3 bases from J; bases unmatched to any gene: 3. Germline CDR1 is GTSNPN and CDR2 is SVGIG (reference sequence). The chain's CDR3 is CAWSVGQGDYGYTF. The CDR3 DNA sequence: TGTGCCTGGAGTGTAGGACAGGGAGACTATGGCTACACCTTC.

Worth noting for this clone: Other DNA variants within this sample encode the same CDR3. The J gene is TRBJ1-5, the V gene TRBV7-9; no firm D call. Trimming left V 1 base short and J 4 bases short, with 11 bases between. The length of the CDR3 is 15 residues. Germline CDR1 is SEHNR and CDR2 is FQNEAQ (reference sequence). The CDR3 here is CASSLGAAGNQPQHF. In nucleotides, the CDR3 is TGTGCCAGCAGCTTAGGGGCAGCAGGAAATCAGCCCCAGCATTTT. The whole variable domain, filled in from reference TRBV7-9 and TRBJ1-5, reads DTGVSQNPRHKITKRGQNVTFRCDPISEHNRLYWYRQTLGQGPEFLTYFQNEAQLEKSRLLSDRFSAERPKGSFSTLEIQRTEQGDSAMYLCASSLGAAGNQPQHFGDGTRLSIL.

The genes are TRBV9 and TRBJ1-2, with D hard to call. CDR1 SGDLS and CDR2 YYNGEE come from the germline V gene. With 0 bases removed from V and 4 bases from J, the gap between germline ends came to 16 bases. This CDR3 contains 16 residues. The CDR3 region is CASSVDPGSSVYGYTF. The DNA of the CDR3 is TGTGCCAGCAGCGTAGACCCGGGGAGCTCGGTCTATGGCTACACCTTC.

This chain uses TRBV7-9 with TRBJ1-1; tentative D call: TRBD1 (6 bases). The V gene lost 2 bases and the J gene lost 10 bases, with 17 bases spanning the gap. Germline V gene data show CDR1 as SEHNR and CDR2 as FQNEAQ (reference sequence). The CDR3 is 14 residues long. The CDR3, as DNA: TGTGCCAGCAGCTTAATTGGTGTGGGGGCGAGAGCTTTCTTT. Residues: CASSLIGVGARAFF.

In the case of this clone: Other DNA sequences in this sample translate to the same CDR3. The chain recombines TRBV5-4 with TRBJ2-7; TRBD2 matches at 11 bases. CDR1 and CDR2 (germline): SGHNT, YYREEE (reference sequence). The CDR3 spans 14 residues. The V segment lost 2 bases and the J segment 3 bases; nucleotides outside the gene matches: 1. The CDR3 loop is CASSFTSGSYEQYF. The CDR3 bases are TGTGCCAGCAGCTTTACTAGCGGGAGCTACGAGCAGTACTTC.

The chain links TRBV9 to TRBJ1-4, with D unclear. The ends were cut back, 6 bases at V and 0 bases at J, with 9 bases in the middle. CDR1 is SGDLS, CDR2 YYNGEE, per germline. This CDR3 has 14 amino acids. The CDR3 loop is CASTTAPTNEKLFF. Written as DNA, the CDR3 is TGTGCCAGCACCACAGCCCCAACTAATGAAAAACTGTTTTTT.

This clone was seen once. V gene TRBV7-2 combines with J gene TRBJ2-7; 12 positions match TRBD2. Trimming at V came to 1 base and at J to 7 bases, leaving 11 bases not matched to a gene. CDR3 length: 17 amino acids. CDR1 is SGHTA, CDR2 FQGNSA, per germline. In nucleotides, the CDR3 is TGTGCCAGCAGCTTAGGCCCTAGCGGGAGGGGGAGGCAGGAGCAGTACTTC. Translating it yields CASSLGPSGRGRQEQYF.

The chain employs TRBV5-5 and TRBJ2-3; D unresolved. This CDR3 has 15 residues. Trimming shortened V by 6 bases and J by 2 bases, and 16 bases separated the two germline ends. Germline V lookup: CDR1 SGHKS, CDR2 YYEKEE (reference sequence). CDR3 residues: CASIGVDLNTDTQYF. The CDR3 nucleotides are TGTGCCAGCATTGGGGTCGATTTGAACACAGATACGCAGTATTTT. Looking up the rest from reference TRBV5-5 and TRBJ2-3 gives the full variable domain: DAGVTQSPTHLIKTRGQQVTLRCSPISGHKSVSWYQQVLGQGPQFIFQYYEKEERGRGNFPDRFSARQFPNYSSELNVNALLLGDSALYLCASIGVDLNTDTQYFGPGTRLTVL.

The rearrangement joins TRBV14 to TRBJ2-7; D possibly uses TRBD1 or TRBD2 (5 bases each). Germline values: CDR1 SGHDN, CDR2 FVKESK. Trimming removed 2 bases from V and 0 bases from J, with 14 bases in between. This CDR3 is built from 16 residues. The CDR3: CASSQSEPGTSYEQYF. CDR3 nucleotides: TGTGCCAGCAGCCAATCGGAGCCAGGGACCTCCTACGAGCAGTACTTC.

The chain links TRBV7-7 to TRBJ1-1; D uncertain. Trimming took 6 bases from V and 1 from J, leaving 9 bases between them. CDR1 is SSHAT, CDR2 FNYEAQ, per germline (reference sequence). CDR3 length: 13 residues. The CDR3 loop reads CASSSDWNTEAFF. The CDR3 DNA reads as TGTGCCAGCAGTTCCGACTGGAACACTGAAGCTTTCTTT.

The chain combines TRBV5-4 with TRBJ2-5, with 7 bases that match TRBD2. J was trimmed by 4 bases and V by 0 bases; bases with no gene match: 9. Germline CDR1 and CDR2: SGHNT and YYREEE (reference sequence). The CDR3 has 16 amino acids. This CDR3 reads CASSLAAGAGLETQYF. The CDR3 DNA reads TGTGCCAGCAGCTTGGCGGCGGGAGCGGGGTTAGAGACCCAGTACTTC. Drawing the rest from reference TRBV5-4 and TRBJ2-5, the complete variable domain is ETGVTQSPTHLIKTRGQQVTLRCSSQSGHNTVSWYQQALGQGPQFIFQYYREEENGRGNFPPRFSGLQFPNYSSELNVNALELDDSALYLCASSLAAGAGLETQYFGPGTRLLVL.

This chain connects TRBV7-2 to TRBJ2-7, with 10 bases identical to TRBD2. Germline CDR1 and CDR2: SGHTA and FQGNSA. This CDR3 contains 16 residues. V dropped 1 base and J dropped 6; count of bases not matched to a gene: 9. CDR3 DNA: TGTGCCAGCAGCTTAGGGAGCGGGAGGGCCTTACTCGAGCAGTACTTC. Protein product: CASSLGSGRALLEQYF.

This chain links TRBV28 with TRBJ2-3; 11 bases line up with TRBD2. V shed 7 bases and J 2 bases; nucleotides not matched to a gene: 5. Germline V gene data show CDR1 as MDHEN and CDR2 as SYDVKM. The CDR3 runs 15 residues. CDR3 residues: CASTGLAVYTDTQYF. CDR3 in DNA: TGTGCCAGCACGGGACTAGCGGTTTACACAGATACGCAGTATTTT.

This chain uses TRBV21-1 with TRBJ2-7. TRBV21-1 is classified as a pseudogene. The length of the CDR3 is 13 residues. In DNA form, the CDR3 reads TGTGCCAGCATTAGGATGGGTGCCTACGAGCAGTACTTC. Translating it yields CASIRMGAYEQYF.

This rearrangement joins TRBV1 to TRBJ2-7. TRBV1 is noted as a pseudogene. The CDR3 totals 10 residues. This CDR3 reads CTSSHPEQYF. CDR3 coding DNA: TGCACCAGCAGCCACCCCGAGCAGTACTTC.

V and J are TRBV4-1 and TRBJ2-3, with 9 bases aligning to TRBD1. After removal of 4 bases from V and 4 bases from J, the junction contained 18 bases not matched to a gene. The CDR3 extends over 19 amino acids. Germline V gene data show CDR1 as MGHRA and CDR2 as YSYEKL. The chain's CDR3 is CASSPEALYRGPGADTQYF. The DNA for the CDR3 is TGCGCCAGCAGCCCAGAGGCCTTATACAGGGGGCCTGGGGCAGATACGCAGTATTTT.

The chain uses TRBV6-5 and TRBJ2-6; a weak D match, TRBD1 (6 bases). V was cut by 0 bases and J by 3 bases, with 9 bases left in between. This CDR3 region has 16 residues. Germline V CDR1 and CDR2: MNHEY, SVGAGI. Written as DNA, the CDR3 is TGTGCCAGCAGTTACTCGGGCAGGGGTGGGGCCAACGTCCTGACTTTC. Translating it yields CASSYSGRGGANVLTF.

The CDR3: CAISETPSGHTNQPQHF. The DNA of the CDR3 is TGTGCCATCAGTGAGACCCCCTCGGGACATACCAATCAGCCCCAGCATTTT. The J gene is TRBJ1-5, the V gene TRBV10-3, with D perhaps matching TRBD1 (6 bases). The CDR3 consists of 17 residues. V was trimmed by 2 bases and J by 3 bases, leaving 17 bases between them. Germline CDR1 is ENHRY and CDR2 is SYGVKD.

This clone was detected only a few times. The chain combines TRBV29-1 with TRBJ1-1; weak D call: TRBD1 (5 bases). Per the germline V gene, CDR1 is SQVTM and CDR2 is ANQGSEA. V shed 2 bases and J shed 1 base, with 14 bases lying between them. The CDR3 is 15 residues long. CDR3 sequence: CSVEFRVRENTEAFF. CDR3 in DNA: TGCAGCGTTGAATTCAGGGTAAGAGAGAACACTGAAGCTTTCTTT.